This entry concerns a single T cell receptor beta chain. This may arise from a read error, as a much more abundant clone is one base away. TCRdb analysed the PCR reads with MiXCR anew, one entry per CDR3 protein. In the table there are 100,000 or so distinct CDR3 sequences, over 30% of which are singletons. This specimen comes from a study of molecular identifiers for immune sequencing clone quantification. Germline V lookup: CDR1 SGHRS, CDR2 YFSETQ. The CDR3 length is 15 residues. Trimming pared 3 bases from V and 1 base from J, leaving 12 bases between. Sequencing was performed on naive CD8+ T cells from blood, with Jurkat cell RNA spiked in. Stated subset: FACS-sorted CD8+CD4-CCR7+CD45RA+ naive T cells. The chain carries TRBV5-1 and TRBJ2-3, with a weak D call TRBD1 (5 bases). This sequence originates from a human donor in good health. Some libraries in this study had Jurkat cell RNA spiked in. The CDR3 spells CASSYVDIGTDTQYF. The CDR3, as DNA: TGCGCCAGCAGCTACGTGGACATCGGCACAGATACGCAGTATTTT.